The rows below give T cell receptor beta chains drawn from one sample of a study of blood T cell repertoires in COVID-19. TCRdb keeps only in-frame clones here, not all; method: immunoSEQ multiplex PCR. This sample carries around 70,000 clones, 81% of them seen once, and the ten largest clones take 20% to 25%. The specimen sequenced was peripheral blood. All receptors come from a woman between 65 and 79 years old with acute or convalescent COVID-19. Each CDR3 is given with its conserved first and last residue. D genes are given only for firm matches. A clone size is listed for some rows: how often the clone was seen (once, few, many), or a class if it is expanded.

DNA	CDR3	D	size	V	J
TGTGCCAGCTCACCGAGCAATGGCTACACCTTC	CASSPSNGYTF	NA	NA	TRBV18	TRBJ1-2
TGTGCCAGCAGCTTGGCAGGGGTTACTCTGGGAAACACCATATATTTT	CASSLAGVTLGNTIYF	NA	NA	TRBV5-4	TRBJ1-3
TGTGCCAGCAGCTCCATGTCGGGGGGTTACAATGAGCAGTTCTTC	CASSSMSGGYNEQFF	TRBD2	NA	TRBV11-3	TRBJ2-1
TGTGCCAGCACCAATTTGGGCCTCCGGGACAGGGGGCTTAAGAATGAAGCTTTCTTT	CASTNLGLRDRGLKNEAFF	TRBD1	NA	TRBV27	TRBJ1-1
TGTGCCAGCAGTTTATCACCGCGGTATAGCAATCAGCCCCAGCATTTT	CASSLSPRYSNQPQHF	NA	NA	TRBV25-1	TRBJ1-5
TGTGCCTGGAGGACTCTAAATCCGGGACAGCCACACAATGAGCAGTTCTTC	CAWRTLNPGQPHNEQFF	TRBD1	NA	TRBV30	TRBJ2-1
TGTGCCACCAGTGGGCCGGGATATCGAAATGAAAAACTGTTTTTT	CATSGPGYRNEKLFF	NA	many	TRBV15	TRBJ1-4
TGTGCCAGCAGCTTGGTACAGGTGGTAGGTGAAGCTTTCTTT	CASSLVQVVGEAFF	NA	NA	TRBV5-8	TRBJ1-1
TGTGCCAGCAGTTTTCACCAGGGGGAAGCTTTCTTT	CASSFHQGEAFF	NA	NA	TRBV28	TRBJ1-1
TGTGCCAGTAAGGAAATGACAGAAAGTGGCTACACCTTC	CASKEMTESGYTF	NA	NA	TRBV19	TRBJ1-2
TGTGCCAGTAGTATAGACAGGGGGAGCAATCAGCCCCAGCATTTT	CASSIDRGSNQPQHF	TRBD1	NA	TRBV19	TRBJ1-5
TGTGCCAGTCCGGGACTCCAAGAGACCCAGTACTTC	CASPGLQETQYF	NA	once	TRBV19	TRBJ2-5
TGTGCCAGCAGCGTGGGACAGCTTTCTTGGGGACCCCTCCACTTT	CASSVGQLSWGPLHF	TRBD1	NA	TRBV7-2	TRBJ1-6
TGTGCCAGTCAAATGGTGCGATGGGGGCAGGGGAATCAGCCCCAGCATTTT	CASQMVRWGQGNQPQHF	NA	NA	TRBV28	TRBJ1-5
TGTGCCAGCAGCTTGGCCGGGGCGGGAGGTGAGCAGTTCTTC	CASSLAGAGGEQFF	TRBD2	NA	TRBV5-5	TRBJ2-1
TGTGCCACCAGCAGGCAACAGGGTGGTTACGAGCAGTACTTC	CATSRQQGGYEQYF	NA	NA	TRBV15	TRBJ2-7
TGTGCCAGCAGCCAAGGAGGACAGGGGCCCACCGGGGAGCTGTTTTTT	CASSQGGQGPTGELFF	TRBD1	NA	TRBV3-1/TRBV3-2	TRBJ2-2
TGTGCCAGCAGCCAGAGCTCCTACGAGCAGTACTTC	CASSQSSYEQYF	NA	NA	TRBV3-1/TRBV3-2	TRBJ2-7
TGTGCCAGCAGCCAAGGCAGGTCTGGGGCCAACGTCCTGACTTTC	CASSQGRSGANVLTF	NA	NA	TRBV3-1/TRBV3-2	TRBJ2-6
TGTGCCAGCAGCTTTTCTGGGACAGGGGGCGGAGAGACCCAGTACTTC	CASSFSGTGGGETQYF	TRBD1	NA	TRBV7-3	TRBJ2-5
TGTGCCAGCTCACCACCGGGACTAGCGTTGGGAAATGAGCAGTTCTTC	CASSPPGLALGNEQFF	TRBD2	NA	TRBV18	TRBJ2-1
TGTGCCAGCAGCCCACGGACTAGCGGGAGGGCCGGCGAGCAATACTTC	CASSPRTSGRAGEQYF	TRBD2	once	TRBV5-4	TRBJ2-7
TGTGCCAGCTCACCACTCCTGACAGGGGCCATGAACACTGAAGCTTTCTTT	CASSPLLTGAMNTEAFF	TRBD1	NA	TRBV18	TRBJ1-1
TGCGCCAGCACCCGGGCACACGGGGGGAAGTCAGGCTACACCTTC	CASTRAHGGKSGYTF	NA	NA	TRBV4-1	TRBJ1-2
TGTGCCAGCAGTTTCCTCCCCTACAATGAGCAGTTCTTC	CASSFLPYNEQFF	NA	once	TRBV28	TRBJ2-1
TGCGCCAGCAGCCAAGGGTGGGCTAGCGGGAGGGCCTGGTCCTACAATGAGCAGTTCTTC	CASSQGWASGRAWSYNEQFF	TRBD2	NA	TRBV4-1	TRBJ2-1
TGCAGCGTTTGGGACAGGGGAGACATTCAGTACTTC	CSVWDRGDIQYF	TRBD1	NA	TRBV29-1	TRBJ2-4
TGTGCCAGCAGCCCAACAGGGGGCCGCGGAGGAAATTCACCCCTCCACTTT	CASSPTGGRGGNSPLHF	TRBD1	few	TRBV3-1/TRBV3-2	TRBJ1-6
TGCGCCAGCAGCTCCCGGACAGAAGATTCACCCCTCCACTTT	CASSSRTEDSPLHF	NA	NA	TRBV5-1	TRBJ1-6
TGCGCCAGCAGCCAACCCGGGACTAGCGGGACCTACGAGCAGTACTTC	CASSQPGTSGTYEQYF	TRBD2	NA	TRBV4-1	TRBJ2-7
TGCGCCAGCAGCCCTCCGGTTGGGGCGGGGGGACTAGCGGTTTACAATGAGCAGTTCTTC	CASSPPVGAGGLAVYNEQFF	TRBD2	NA	TRBV23-1	TRBJ2-1
TGTGCCAGCAGCTTTGCAGACCAAGAGACCCAGTACTTC	CASSFADQETQYF	NA	NA	TRBV13	TRBJ2-5
TGTGCCAGCAGTCTCCCACAGGGAACCGCCGAGCAGTACTTC	CASSLPQGTAEQYF	NA	NA	TRBV28	TRBJ2-7
TGTGCCAGCAGCGCGCCGGGACAGGGGGCGCGGGAGACCCAGTACTTC	CASSAPGQGARETQYF	TRBD1	NA	TRBV27	TRBJ2-5
TGTGCCAGCAGCTTAGTACAGCCGTTTCACTCCTACAATGAGCAGTTCTTC	CASSLVQPFHSYNEQFF	NA	NA	TRBV7-8	TRBJ2-1
TGTGCCAGCAGGGGGGACACCTATAATTCACCCCTCCACTTT	CASRGDTYNSPLHF	NA	NA	TRBV2	TRBJ1-6
TGCAGCGTTGACGGCTCTGGAAACACCATATATTTT	CSVDGSGNTIYF	NA	NA	TRBV29-1	TRBJ1-3
TGTGCCAGCAGTCGGACAGGGTGGAGCACAGATACGCAGTATTTT	CASSRTGWSTDTQYF	TRBD1	NA	TRBV9	TRBJ2-3
TGTGCCAGTAGTATAGGGGGAGTGGGCACCGGGGAGCTGTTTTTT	CASSIGGVGTGELFF	NA	NA	TRBV19	TRBJ2-2
TGTGCCAGCAGTTTGAGCAGGGCCATCAATCAGCCCCAGCATTTT	CASSLSRAINQPQHF	NA	NA	TRBV6-5	TRBJ1-5
TGTGCCAGCAGTAAAAGGACAGGGGTGCTCTATGGCTACACCTTC	CASSKRTGVLYGYTF	TRBD1	NA	TRBV6-5	TRBJ1-2
TGTGCCAGTAGTATAAATAGTCTCACGGAGACCCAGTACTTC	CASSINSLTETQYF	NA	NA	TRBV19	TRBJ2-5
TGTGCCAGCAGTTTATACTATGGCGAGCCCCAGCATTTT	CASSLYYGEPQHF	NA	once	TRBV12-3/TRBV12-4	TRBJ1-5
TGCAGCGTTGATCAGAGTAGGACAGATGGTCCCTACGAGCAGTACTTC	CSVDQSRTDGPYEQYF	NA	NA	TRBV29-1	TRBJ2-7
TGTGCCAGCAGCATACAGAGGAACACTGAAGCTTTCTTT	CASSIQRNTEAFF	NA	NA	TRBV11-2	TRBJ1-1
TGCGCCAGCAGCCGCGGTGGGGGCGGGCGGAGCACAGATACGCAGTATTTT	CASSRGGGGRSTDTQYF	NA	NA	TRBV5-1	TRBJ2-3
TGTGCCAGCAGTGACTCTGTAGCGGGAACAGATACGCAGTATTTT	CASSDSVAGTDTQYF	TRBD2	NA	TRBV6-4	TRBJ2-3
TGTGCCACCAGCAGAGTAAAACAGGGTGTCTACGAGCAGTACTTC	CATSRVKQGVYEQYF	NA	NA	TRBV15	TRBJ2-7
TGTGCCAGTAGTATAGGGCGCGCAGGGGGGCAGTACTTC	CASSIGRAGGQYF	TRBD1	NA	TRBV19	TRBJ2-7
TGTGCCAGTAGTGTTCGACTAGCAGTTTTGACAGATACGCAGTATTTT	CASSVRLAVLTDTQYF	TRBD2	NA	TRBV19	TRBJ2-3
TGCGCCAGCAGTGAGTCGACGGGAGGCTTTACCTACGAGCAGTACTTC	CASSESTGGFTYEQYF	TRBD2	medium-sized	TRBV10-2	TRBJ2-7
TGTGCCAGCAGCTTTGGACAGACTAACTATGGCTACACCTTC	CASSFGQTNYGYTF	NA	NA	TRBV5-4	TRBJ1-2
TGTGCCAGCAGCGCCGGGGCCCGGGGGTCGGAGCAGTTCTTC	CASSAGARGSEQFF	NA	NA	TRBV3-1/TRBV3-2	TRBJ2-1